The 8 T cell receptor beta chains below all came from one sample that was sequenced in a study of blood T cell repertoires in COVID-19. Method: immunoSEQ multiplex PCR; TCRdb's copy keeps in-frame clones and lacks some. The sample has 200,000 to 250,000 clones, 65% to 85% seen once. Material for sequencing was peripheral blood. Receptors originate from a human donor in a cohort sampled during active COVID-19.

Many counts were recorded for this clone. The chain has TRBV7-9 and TRBJ1-3; 7 bases are shared with TRBD1. This CDR3 has 16 residues. With 2 bases clipped from V and 4 bases from J, the junction kept 8 bases outside the gene matches. The germline V gene has CDR1 SEHNR and CDR2 FQNEAQ (reference sequence). CDR3 loop: CASSLISGTVGNTIYF. CDR3 nucleotides: TGTGCCAGCAGCTTAATCTCCGGGACAGTCGGAAACACCATATATTTT.

The chain couples TRBV9 to TRBJ2-2; 13 bases are a match to TRBD2. From germline, CDR1 is SGDLS and CDR2 YYNGEE. V was pared by 3 bases and J by 0 bases, with 2 bases of the junction left unmatched. The CDR3 is 17 amino acids. In DNA, the CDR3 is TGTGCCAGCAGCGGACTAGCGGGAGGCACGAACACCGGGGAGCTGTTTTTT. Encoded protein: CASSGLAGGTNTGELFF.

The rearrangement uses TRBV7-9 and TRBJ2-3; TRBD2 matches at 11 bases. Germline V gene lookup returns CDR1 SEHNR and CDR2 FQNEAQ (reference sequence). Trimming at V came to 8 bases and at J to 0 bases, leaving 7 bases not matched to a gene. The length of the CDR3 is 16 residues. The CDR3 loop reads CASSPGLAASTDTQYF. In DNA form, the CDR3 reads TGTGCCAGCTCCCCGGGACTAGCGGCTAGCACAGATACGCAGTATTTT.

This clone was seen just once. The J gene is TRBJ1-2, the V gene TRBV4-2, with D perhaps TRBD1 (5 bases). The CDR3 consists of 15 residues. CDR1 is LGHNA and CDR2 is YNFKEQ in the germline V gene. The V end lost 3 bases, the J end lost 2 bases, and 13 bases lay between the germline ends. CDR3 bases: TGTGCCAGCAGCCAGCACCAGGAGGGGAACTATGGCTACACCTTC. The encoded protein is CASSQHQEGNYGYTF.

The V call is TRBV19, the J call TRBJ2-5, with a weak D call TRBD1 (7 bases). The CDR3 covers 13 residues. V was clipped by 5 bases and J by 5 bases, with 12 bases between them. Germline V gene data show CDR1 as LNHDA and CDR2 as SQIVND (reference sequence). DNA for the CDR3: TGTGCCAGTAGTGCGGGACAGAGGGAGACCCAGTACTTC. Translated, it gives CASSAGQRETQYF.

The chain has TRBV6-2 or TRBV6-3 and TRBJ2-5, with 13 positions matching TRBD2. The V segment lost 0 bases and the J segment 5 bases; nucleotides outside the gene matches: 9. There are 18 residues in the CDR3. CDR1 MNHEY and CDR2 SVGEGT come from the germline V gene. The CDR3 nucleotides read TGTGCCAGCAGTTACTCGACTAGCGGGGGGCCCCGCGGGGAGACCCAGTACTTC. Translated: CASSYSTSGGPRGETQYF.

The chain has TRBV27 and TRBJ2-5, with TRBD2 matching 11 bases. V trimming: 6 bases; J trimming: 5 bases; junction bases outside the gene matches: 11. CDR3 length equals 16 residues. From germline, CDR1 is MNHEY and CDR2 SMNVEV (reference sequence). The CDR3 DNA is TGTGCCAGCAGGGGAATAGCGGGGGGGATTTGGGAGACCCAGTACTTC. Translated, it gives CASRGIAGGIWETQYF.

This clone showed up just once. The chain is built from TRBV24-1 and TRBJ2-5; 8 bases map to TRBD2. After removal of 2 bases from V and 1 base from J, the junction contained 2 bases not matched to a gene. Germline V lookup: CDR1 KGHDR, CDR2 SFDVKD. This CDR3 is built from 15 residues. CDR3 sequence: CATSDSSGPQETQYF. The CDR3 DNA follows: TGTGCCACCAGTGATTCTAGCGGGCCCCAAGAGACCCAGTACTTC.